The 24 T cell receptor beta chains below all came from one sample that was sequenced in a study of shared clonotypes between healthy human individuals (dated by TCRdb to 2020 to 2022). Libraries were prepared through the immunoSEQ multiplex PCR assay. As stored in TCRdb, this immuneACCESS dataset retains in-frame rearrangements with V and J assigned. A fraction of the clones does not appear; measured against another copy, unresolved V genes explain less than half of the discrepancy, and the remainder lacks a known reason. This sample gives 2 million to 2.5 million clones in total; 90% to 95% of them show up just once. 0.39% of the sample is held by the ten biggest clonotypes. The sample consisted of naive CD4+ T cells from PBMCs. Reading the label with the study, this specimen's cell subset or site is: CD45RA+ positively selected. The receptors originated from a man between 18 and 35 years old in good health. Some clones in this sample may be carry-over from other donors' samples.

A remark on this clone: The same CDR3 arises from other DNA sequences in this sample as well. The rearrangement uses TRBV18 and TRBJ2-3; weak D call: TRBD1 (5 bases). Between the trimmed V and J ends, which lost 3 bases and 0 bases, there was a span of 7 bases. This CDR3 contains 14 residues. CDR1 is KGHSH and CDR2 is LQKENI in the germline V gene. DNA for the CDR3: TGTGCCAGCTCACCCCAGGGTAGCACAGATACGCAGTATTTT. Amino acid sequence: CASSPQGSTDTQYF.

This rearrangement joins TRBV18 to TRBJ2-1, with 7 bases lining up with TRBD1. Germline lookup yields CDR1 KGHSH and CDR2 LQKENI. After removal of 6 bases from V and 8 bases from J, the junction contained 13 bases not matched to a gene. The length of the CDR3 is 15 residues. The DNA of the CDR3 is TGTGCCAGCTCTCTAATCCAGGGGGTAGGCGATGAGCAGTTCTTC. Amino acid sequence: CASSLIQGVGDEQFF.

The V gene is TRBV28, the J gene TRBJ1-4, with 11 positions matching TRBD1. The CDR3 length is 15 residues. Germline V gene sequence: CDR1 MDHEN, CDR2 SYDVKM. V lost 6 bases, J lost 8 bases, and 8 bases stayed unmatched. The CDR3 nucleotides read TGTGCCAGCAGACTTAGGGGACAGGGGGGGGAAAAACTGTTTTTT. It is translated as CASRLRGQGGEKLFF.

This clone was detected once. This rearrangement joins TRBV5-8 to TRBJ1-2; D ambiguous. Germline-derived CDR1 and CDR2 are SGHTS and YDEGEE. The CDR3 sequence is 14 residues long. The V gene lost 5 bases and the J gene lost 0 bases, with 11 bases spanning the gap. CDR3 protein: CASSILRSNYGYTF. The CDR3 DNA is TGTGCCAGCAGTATCCTGAGGTCTAACTATGGCTACACCTTC.

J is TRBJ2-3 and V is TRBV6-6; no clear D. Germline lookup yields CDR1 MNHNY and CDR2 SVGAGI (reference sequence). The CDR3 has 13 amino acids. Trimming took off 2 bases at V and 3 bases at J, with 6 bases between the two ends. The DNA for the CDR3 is TGTGCCAGCAGTTACGCGAATACAGATACGCAGTATTTT. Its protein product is CASSYANTDTQYF.

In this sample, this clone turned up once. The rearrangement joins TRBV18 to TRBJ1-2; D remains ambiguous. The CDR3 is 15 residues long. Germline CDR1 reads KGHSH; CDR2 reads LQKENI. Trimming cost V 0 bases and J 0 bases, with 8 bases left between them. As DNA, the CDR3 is TGTGCCAGCTCACCACCGTCAGTAGCTAACTATGGCTACACCTTC. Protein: CASSPPSVANYGYTF.

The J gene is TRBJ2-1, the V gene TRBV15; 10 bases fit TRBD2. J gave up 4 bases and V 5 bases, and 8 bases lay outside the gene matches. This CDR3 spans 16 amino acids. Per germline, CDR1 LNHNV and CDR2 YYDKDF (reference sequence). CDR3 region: CATSPPGSGRYNEQFF. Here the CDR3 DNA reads TGTGCCACCAGCCCACCCGGTAGCGGGAGGTACAATGAGCAGTTCTTC.

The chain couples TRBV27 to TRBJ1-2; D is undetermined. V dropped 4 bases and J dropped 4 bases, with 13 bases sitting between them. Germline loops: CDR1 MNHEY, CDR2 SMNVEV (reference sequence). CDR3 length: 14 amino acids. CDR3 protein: CASSSDAVLYGYTF. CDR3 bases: TGTGCCAGCAGTTCCGACGCAGTACTCTATGGCTACACCTTC.

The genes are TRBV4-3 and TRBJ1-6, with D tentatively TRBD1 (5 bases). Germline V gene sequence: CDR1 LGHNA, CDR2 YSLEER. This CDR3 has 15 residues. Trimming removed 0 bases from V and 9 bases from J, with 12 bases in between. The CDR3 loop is CASSQDGQGGSPLHF. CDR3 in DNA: TGCGCCAGCAGCCAAGATGGGCAGGGTGGTTCACCCCTCCACTTT.

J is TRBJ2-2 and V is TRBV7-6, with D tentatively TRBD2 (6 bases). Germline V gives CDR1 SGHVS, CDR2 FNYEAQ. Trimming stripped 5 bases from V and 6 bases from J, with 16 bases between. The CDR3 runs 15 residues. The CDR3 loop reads CASSLFGSAPGELFF. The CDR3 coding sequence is TGTGCCAGCAGCCTATTCGGGAGCGCGCCCGGGGAGCTGTTTTTT.

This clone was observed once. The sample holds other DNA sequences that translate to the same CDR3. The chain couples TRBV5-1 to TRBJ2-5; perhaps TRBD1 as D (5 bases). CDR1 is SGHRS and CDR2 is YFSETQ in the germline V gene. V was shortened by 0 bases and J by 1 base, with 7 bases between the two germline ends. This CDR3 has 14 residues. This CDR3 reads CASSLGGTQETQYF. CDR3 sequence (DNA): TGCGCCAGCAGCTTGGGGGGCACCCAAGAGACCCAGTACTTC.

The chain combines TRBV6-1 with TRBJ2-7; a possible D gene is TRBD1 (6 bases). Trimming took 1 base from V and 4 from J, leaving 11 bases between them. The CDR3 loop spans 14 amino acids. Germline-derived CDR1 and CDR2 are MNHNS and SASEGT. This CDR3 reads CASSEGTGWYEQYF. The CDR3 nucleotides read TGTGCCAGCAGTGAAGGAACAGGGTGGTACGAGCAGTACTTC.

The CDR3 sequence is CASSIFGQGVYEQFF. The CDR3 nucleotides are TGTGCCAGTAGTATCTTTGGACAGGGGGTGTATGAGCAGTTCTTC. The gene calls are TRBV19 and TRBJ2-1, with 10 bases that match TRBD1. In germline, CDR1 is LNHDA, CDR2 SQIVND (reference sequence). The junction had 7 bases not matched to a gene; V was cut back by 3 bases and J by 8 bases. The CDR3 loop spans 15 amino acids. The full variable domain, its missing parts supplied by reference TRBV19 and TRBJ2-1, is DGGITQSPKYLFRKEGQNVTLSCEQNLNHDAMYWYRQDPGQGLRLIYYSQIVNDFQKGDIAEGYSVSREKKESFPLTVTSAQKNPTAFYLCASSIFGQGVYEQFFGPGTRLTVL.

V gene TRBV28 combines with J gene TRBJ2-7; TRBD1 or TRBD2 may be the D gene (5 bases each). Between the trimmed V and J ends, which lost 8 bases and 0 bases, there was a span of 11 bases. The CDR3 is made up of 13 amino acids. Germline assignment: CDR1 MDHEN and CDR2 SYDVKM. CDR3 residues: CASWGRGSYEQYF. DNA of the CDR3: TGTGCCAGCTGGGGACGAGGCTCCTACGAGCAGTACTTC.

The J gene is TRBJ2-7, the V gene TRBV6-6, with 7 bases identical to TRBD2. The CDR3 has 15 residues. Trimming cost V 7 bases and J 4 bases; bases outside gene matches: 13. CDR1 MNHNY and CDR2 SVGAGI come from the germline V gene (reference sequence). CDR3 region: CASTPTSGGLYEQYF. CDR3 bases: TGTGCCAGCACCCCCACTTCGGGAGGATTATACGAGCAGTACTTC.

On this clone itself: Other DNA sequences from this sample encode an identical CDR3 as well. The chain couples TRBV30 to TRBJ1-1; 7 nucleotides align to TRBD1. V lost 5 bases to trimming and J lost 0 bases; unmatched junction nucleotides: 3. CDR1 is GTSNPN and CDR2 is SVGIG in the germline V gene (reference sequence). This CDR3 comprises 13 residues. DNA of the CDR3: TGTGCCTGGTCGACAGGGATGAACACTGAAGCTTTCTTT. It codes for CAWSTGMNTEAFF. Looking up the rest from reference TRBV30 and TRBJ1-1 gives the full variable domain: SQTIHQWPATLVQPVGSPLSLECTVEGTSNPNLYWYRQAAGRGLQLLFYSVGIGQISSEVPQNLSASRPQDRQFILSSKKLLLSDSGFYLCAWSTGMNTEAFFGQGTRLTVV.

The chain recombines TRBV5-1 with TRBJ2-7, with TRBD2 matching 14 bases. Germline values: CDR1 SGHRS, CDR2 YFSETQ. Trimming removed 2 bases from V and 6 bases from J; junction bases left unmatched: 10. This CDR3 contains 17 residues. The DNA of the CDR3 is TGCGCCAGCAGCTTTATTCCCGGGACTAGCGGGAGAGGCGAGCAGTACTTC. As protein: CASSFIPGTSGRGEQYF.

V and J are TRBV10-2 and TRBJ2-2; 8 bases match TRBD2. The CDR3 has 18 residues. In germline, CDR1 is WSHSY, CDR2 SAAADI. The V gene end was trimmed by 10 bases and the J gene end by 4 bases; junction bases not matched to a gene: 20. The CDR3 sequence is CATRTAGRREATTGELFF. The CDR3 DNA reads TGCGCCACCAGGACGGCCGGGCGGCGGGAGGCCACCACCGGGGAGCTGTTTTTT.

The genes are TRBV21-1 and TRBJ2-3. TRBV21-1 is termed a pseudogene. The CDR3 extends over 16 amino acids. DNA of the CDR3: TGTGCCAGCAGCGACCCGGGCCGGGTACTCACAGATACGCAGTATTTT. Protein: CASSDPGRVLTDTQYF.

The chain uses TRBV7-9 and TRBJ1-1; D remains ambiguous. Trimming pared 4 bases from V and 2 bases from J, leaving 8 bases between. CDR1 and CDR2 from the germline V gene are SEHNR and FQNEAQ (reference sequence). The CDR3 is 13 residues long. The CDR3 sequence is CASSWEFNTEAFF. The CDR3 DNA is TGTGCCAGCAGCTGGGAGTTTAACACTGAAGCTTTCTTT.

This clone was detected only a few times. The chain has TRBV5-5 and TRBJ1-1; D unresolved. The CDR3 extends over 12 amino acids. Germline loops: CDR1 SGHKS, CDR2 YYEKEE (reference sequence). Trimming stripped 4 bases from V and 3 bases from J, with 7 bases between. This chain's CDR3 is CASSRTDTEAFF. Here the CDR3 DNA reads TGTGCCAGCAGCCGTACCGACACTGAAGCTTTCTTT.

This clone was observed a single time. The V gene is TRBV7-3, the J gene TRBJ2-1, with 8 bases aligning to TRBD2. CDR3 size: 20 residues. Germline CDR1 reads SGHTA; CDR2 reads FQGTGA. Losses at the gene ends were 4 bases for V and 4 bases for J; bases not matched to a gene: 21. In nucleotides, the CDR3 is TGTGCCAGCAGCTCATCCGACCTTCGCCCCGGGACTAGACTATACAATGAGCAGTTCTTC. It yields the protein CASSSSDLRPGTRLYNEQFF.

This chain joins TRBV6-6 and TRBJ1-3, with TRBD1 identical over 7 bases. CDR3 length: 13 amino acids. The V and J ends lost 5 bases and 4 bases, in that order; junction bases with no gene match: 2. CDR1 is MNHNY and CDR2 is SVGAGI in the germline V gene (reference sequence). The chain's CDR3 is CASSQQGGNTIYF. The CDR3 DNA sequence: TGTGCCAGCAGTCAACAGGGGGGAAACACCATATATTTT.

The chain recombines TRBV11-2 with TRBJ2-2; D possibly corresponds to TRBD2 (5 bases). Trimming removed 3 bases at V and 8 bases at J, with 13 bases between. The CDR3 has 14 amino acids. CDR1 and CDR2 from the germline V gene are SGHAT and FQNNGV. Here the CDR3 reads CASSFMLAGGELFF. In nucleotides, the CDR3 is TGTGCCAGCAGCTTCATGCTAGCTGGGGGGGAGCTGTTTTTT.